These 22 T cell receptor beta chains share one sample of origin, sequenced in a study of blood T cell repertoires in COVID-19. The data were produced by immunoSEQ multiplex PCR, yet TCRdb's version contains in-frame clones alone and is incomplete. Of over 200,000 clones in the sample, 80% to 90% were seen once. The sequencing input was PBMCs or T cells enriched from blood (not recorded which). The receptor set was obtained from a man aged 35 to 55 who had recovered from COVID-19.

The rearrangement joins TRBV27 to TRBJ1-2, with D possibly matching TRBD1 (6 bases). The germline V gene encodes CDR1 MNHEY and CDR2 SMNVEV (reference sequence). The CDR3 is made up of 13 amino acids. The V gene lost 3 bases and the J gene lost 6 bases, with 11 bases spanning the gap. CDR3 in amino acids: CASSFWAGDGYTF. CDR3 DNA sequence: TGTGCCAGCAGTTTCTGGGCAGGGGATGGCTACACCTTC.

The rearrangement links TRBV5-1 to TRBJ1-1, with TRBD1 as a possible D gene (5 bases). Germline values: CDR1 SGHRS, CDR2 YFSETQ. V lost 0 bases, J lost 4 bases, and 13 bases lay in between. CDR3 size: 15 residues. The CDR3 sequence is CASSLERAGGTEAFF. CDR3 coding DNA: TGCGCCAGCAGCTTGGAGAGGGCCGGGGGCACTGAAGCTTTCTTT.

V usage is TRBV9 and J usage is TRBJ1-2, with D hard to call. Trimming cost V 4 bases and J 5 bases, with 24 bases left between them. CDR3 size: 17 residues. The germline V gene has CDR1 SGDLS and CDR2 YYNGEE. As DNA, the CDR3 is TGTGCCAGCAGCCCCCGAAAACTAAGACGGAACCTATATGGCTACACCTTC. It encodes CASSPRKLRRNLYGYTF.

The rearrangement uses TRBV14 and TRBJ2-3, with 7 bases that match TRBD2. V trimming: 6 bases; J trimming: 5 bases; junction bases outside the gene matches: 17. The CDR3 spans 17 residues. From germline, CDR1 is SGHDN and CDR2 FVKESK. The CDR3: CASSQPAWGRGGDTQYF. CDR3 nucleotide sequence: TGTGCCAGCAGTCAGCCCGCTTGGGGGAGGGGTGGAGATACGCAGTATTTT.

The V gene is TRBV3-1 (or the pseudogene TRBV3-2), the J gene TRBJ1-2; no firm D call. Trimming stripped 4 bases from V and 6 bases from J, with 12 bases between. This CDR3 spans 13 amino acids. The germline CDR1 and CDR2 sequences are LGHDT and YNNKEL (reference sequence). CDR3 residues: CASSLDHRNGYTF. The CDR3 region has the DNA TGTGCCAGCAGCCTTGATCACAGAAATGGCTACACCTTC.

The V call is TRBV5-5, the J call TRBJ1-5, with 7 bases that match TRBD1. From germline, CDR1 is SGHKS and CDR2 YYEKEE (reference sequence). The junction had 5 bases not matched to a gene; V was cut back by 4 bases and J by 1 base. This CDR3 region has 15 residues. The CDR3 sequence is CASSTLTGSNQPQHF. The DNA for the CDR3 is TGTGCCAGCAGCACGCTGACAGGGAGCAATCAGCCCCAGCATTTT.

The gene calls are TRBV29-1 and TRBJ2-2, with 7 bases lining up with TRBD1. Per germline, CDR1 SQVTM and CDR2 ANQGSEA. The CDR3 covers 15 residues. Trimming at V came to 6 bases and at J to 2 bases, leaving 9 bases not matched to a gene. The CDR3 loop reads CSVGRGTANTGELFF. Here the CDR3 DNA reads TGCAGCGTGGGAAGGGGGACAGCCAACACCGGGGAGCTGTTTTTT.

The chain links TRBV9 to TRBJ1-4; no firm D call. This CDR3 comprises 15 residues. The V gene lost 0 bases and the J gene lost 8 bases, with 14 bases spanning the gap. CDR1 and CDR2 from the germline V gene are SGDLS and YYNGEE. The CDR3 DNA reads as TGTGCCAGCAGCGTAGGGGGTAGTCGAGGGGAAAAACTGTTTTTT. This translates into CASSVGGSRGEKLFF.

The V call is TRBV30, the J call TRBJ1-1; D unresolved. V gave up 0 bases and J gave up 1 base, with 18 bases separating them. The germline V gene has CDR1 GTSNPN and CDR2 SVGIG (reference sequence). This CDR3 contains 17 residues. CDR3 in DNA: TGTGCCTGGAGTGTATCGAACTACCTCCTCGGGAACACTGAAGCTTTCTTT. This sequence encodes CAWSVSNYLLGNTEAFF.

V and J are TRBV7-9 and TRBJ2-7; perhaps TRBD2 as D (5 bases). From germline, CDR1 is SEHNR and CDR2 FQNEAQ (reference sequence). Deletions cut 4 bases from V and 3 bases from J, with 10 bases between. CDR3 size: 13 residues. In DNA form, the CDR3 reads TGTGCCAGCAGCTCCGGGGAAAACTACGAGCAGTACTTC. It is translated as CASSSGENYEQYF. Full variable domain (remainder filled in from reference TRBV7-9 and TRBJ2-7): DTGVSQNPRHKITKRGQNVTFRCDPISEHNRLYWYRQTLGQGPEFLTYFQNEAQLEKSRLLSDRFSAERPKGSFSTLEIQRTEQGDSAMYLCASSSGENYEQYFGPGTRLTVT.

This clone was picked up one time. The gene calls are TRBV11-3 and TRBJ2-7; possibly TRBD2 for D (6 bases). The CDR3 extends over 15 amino acids. Germline lookup yields CDR1 SGHNT and CDR2 YENEEA. V was shortened by 5 bases and J by 0 bases, with 14 bases between the two germline ends. This chain's CDR3 is CASSRGLRSSYEQYF. CDR3 coding DNA: TGTGCCAGCAGCAGGGGACTCAGGAGCTCCTACGAGCAGTACTTC.

V is TRBV10-3 and J is TRBJ1-2; D remains ambiguous. This CDR3 region has 14 residues. The germline gives CDR1 ENHRY, CDR2 SYGVKD. V was trimmed by 3 bases and J by 2 bases, leaving 10 bases between them. The DNA of the CDR3 is TGTGCCATCAGTGAACCCACAGCAAACTATGGCTACACCTTC. Protein product: CAISEPTANYGYTF.

The V and J genes are TRBV11-2 and TRBJ2-3, with TRBD2 matching over 9 bases. The V and J ends lost 1 base and 2 bases, in that order; junction bases with no gene match: 7. Germline CDR1 and CDR2: SGHAT and FQNNGV. The CDR3 extends over 17 amino acids. CDR3 in amino acids: CASSLVRAGGNTDTQYF. The CDR3 DNA sequence: TGTGCCAGCAGCTTAGTTAGGGCGGGAGGGAACACAGATACGCAGTATTTT.

The chain joins TRBV19 to TRBJ1-4, with D uncertain. The V end was cut by 0 bases, the J end by 13 bases, with 12 bases between. This CDR3 comprises 13 residues. Looked up from germline, CDR1 is LNHDA and CDR2 is SQIVND (reference sequence). CDR3 nucleotides: TGTGCCAGTAGTATAGATGATCGAGGAGGACTGTTTTTT. Translation: CASSIDDRGGLFF. The full variable domain, rest sourced from reference TRBV19 and TRBJ1-4, is DGGITQSPKYLFRKEGQNVTLSCEQNLNHDAMYWYRQDPGQGLRLIYYSQIVNDFQKGDIAEGYSVSREKKESFPLTVTSAQKNPTAFYLCASSIDDRGGLFFGSGTQLSVL.

The count of this clone is one. The V gene is TRBV19, the J gene TRBJ1-6; TRBD1 matches 7 bases. CDR3 length equals 17 residues. Losses at the gene ends were 5 bases for V and 0 bases for J; bases not matched to a gene: 7. Germline assignment: CDR1 LNHDA and CDR2 SQIVND (reference sequence). This chain's CDR3 is CASSLRRGSSYNSPLHF. The CDR3 coding sequence is TGTGCCAGTAGTCTTCGCAGGGGGAGCTCCTATAATTCACCCCTCCACTTT.

The J gene is TRBJ2-1, the V gene TRBV14, with D perhaps TRBD2 (6 bases). This CDR3 is built from 15 residues. CDR1 is SGHDN, CDR2 FVKESK, per germline. Trimming removed 1 base at V and 7 bases at J, with 14 bases between. CDR3 sequence (DNA): TGTGCCAGCAGCCAAGTTGTAGGAGGGAATAATGAGCAGTTCTTC. Protein product: CASSQVVGGNNEQFF.

The V gene is TRBV15, the J gene TRBJ1-2; perhaps TRBD1 as D (6 bases). V lost 4 bases to trimming and J lost 5 bases, with 8 bases between them. This CDR3 spans 12 amino acids. In germline, CDR1 is LNHNV, CDR2 YYDKDF (reference sequence). CDR3 loop: CATSKGQYGYTF. CDR3 sequence (DNA): TGTGCCACCAGCAAAGGACAGTATGGCTACACCTTC.

The V call is TRBV4-1, the J call TRBJ2-7; D possibly corresponds to TRBD1 (6 bases). Trimming cost V 1 base and J 2 bases, with 15 bases left between them. The germline V gene has CDR1 MGHRA and CDR2 YSYEKL. This CDR3 is 16 amino acids long. The CDR3 nucleotides read TGCGCCAGCAGCCAAGTTTGGGGGCAGGGCCCCTACGAGCAGTACTTC. This encodes CASSQVWGQGPYEQYF.

This clone was recorded once. The chain uses TRBV11-3 and TRBJ2-3, with 8 bases lining up with TRBD2. CDR3 length: 13 amino acids. Unmatched junction bases numbered 4, after V lost 8 bases and J lost 3 bases. The germline gives CDR1 SGHNT, CDR2 YENEEA. CDR3 DNA sequence: TGTGCCAGCCGGGGGGGCCTAACAGATACGCAGTATTTT. It codes for CASRGGLTDTQYF.

The rearrangement joins TRBV19 to TRBJ2-5, with D possibly matching TRBD1 (5 bases). Germline CDR1 and CDR2: LNHDA and SQIVND (reference sequence). V was shortened by 4 bases and J by 3 bases, with 12 bases between the two germline ends. This CDR3 spans 14 amino acids. CDR3 sequence reads: CASSRMDTEETQYF. CDR3 in DNA: TGTGCCAGTAGTAGGATGGACACAGAAGAGACCCAGTACTTC.

The chain combines TRBV19 with TRBJ1-4, with 9 positions matching TRBD1. This CDR3 contains 15 residues. The trim removed 4 bases at V and 8 bases at J, leaving 8 bases unmatched. CDR1 and CDR2 (germline): LNHDA, SQIVND (reference sequence). The CDR3 reads CASSKPGTGREKLFF. CDR3 in DNA: TGTGCCAGTAGTAAACCCGGGACAGGGAGGGAAAAACTGTTTTTT.

This rearrangement joins TRBV5-1 to TRBJ2-7, with D possibly TRBD2 on 5 matching bases. The ends were cut back, 1 base at V and 3 bases at J, with 20 bases in the middle. Germline V gene sequence: CDR1 SGHRS, CDR2 YFSETQ. The CDR3 extends over 17 amino acids. The CDR3 is CASSLTSEVQTGYEQYF. The CDR3 DNA follows: TGCGCCAGCAGCTTGACTTCGGAGGTTCAGACTGGCTACGAGCAGTACTTC.